Given below is one TCR beta chain in context. This clone's antigen is unknown. Base qualities were left out, and no much larger clone turns up one base away. The cohort consisted of some 730 healthy bone marrow donors. At the time of sampling, all cohort members were nominally healthy, though unrecorded immune exposures were likely present. The donor tested CMV seropositive and was one of the 289 seropositive cohort members. Every donor gave a peripheral blood sample, and the peripheral blood mononuclear cells from that sample were used for TCR beta sequencing. The Qiagen DNeasy Blood Extraction Kit was used to extract genomic DNA from the blood cell samples. The sample is drawn from a study of cytomegalovirus exposure and HLA in healthy donors (dated by TCRdb to 2016 to 2017). Looking at the study overall: An earlier analysis of roughly 570 of the donors reported 250 to 300 Gb of sequence data and 117 million unique TCR beta sequences obtained from about 180 million T cells. An early release that covered 640 HLA-typed donors contained 250 to 350 gigabases of sequencing data and tens of millions of unique TCR sequences. Of the roughly 400 genotyped donors, over 70% fell in the genetic ancestry cluster associated with self-reported Caucasian donors. The study aimed to test whether cataloging public T cell receptors could reveal signatures of past pathogen exposure. The T cell repertoires of 670 or so subjects were profiled by immunosequencing and related to cytomegalovirus serostatus. A separate validation cohort of approximately 130 different subjects was used in addition to the roughly 700-subject first cohort. The study combined high-throughput TCR immunosequencing, statistical association of individual TCRs with disease status, and machine learning to predict cytomegalovirus infection status. A later analysis re-analyzed previously published TCR beta repertoires from 600 to 850 donors and added high-resolution HLA genotyping to study TCR occurrence patterns. In the later analysis, no new phenotypic data were used to find candidate immune exposures; instead, reliance was placed on TCR beta sequences and their occurrence across donors. To decide whether each TCR beta V gene segment behaved as functional or pseudogenic, an earlier analysis of 587 of the donors relied on high-throughput TCR beta sequencing. Donor age, sex, ethnicity and CMV serostatus were collected together with the repertoire data. Genome-wide SNP genotypes for about 65% of the roughly 700 donors were used in a later genetic analysis, which treated that subset as a discovery cohort. All discovery cohort repertoires had been generated on a single sequencing platform. Both class I and class II loci were covered by HLA typing, at four-digit resolution. The number of donors typed differed by locus, with roughly 629-640 for A, B, C, DRB1 and DQB1, about 500 for DQA1, 600 to 610 for DPA1, and around 430 for DPB1. Because of strong linkage in the cohort, five DR-DQ haplotypes were treated as single units for association and clustering. Among almost 400 genotyped donors of the cohort, an average of approximately 240,000 unique TCR beta nucleotide sequences were sequenced per donor, around a sixth of them non-productive.

The method was the immunoSEQ multiplex PCR assay. A mixture of 60 forward primers for TCR Vbeta segments and 13 reverse primers for TCR Jbeta segments was used in the multiplex PCR. A multiplex PCR assay on genomic DNA amplified the CDR3 region of rearranged TCR beta genes. The amplified TCR beta libraries were sequenced on the Illumina HiSeq System as 87-base-pair reads. Under the source paper's analysis protocol: A later analysis counted about 82 million unique TCR beta chains across the 690 or so repertoires, and about 10 million of these chains were shared by at least two donors. Raw reads were error-corrected and collapsed into unique sequences by a nearest-neighbor algorithm in which closely related sequences were merged to remove PCR and sequencing errors. Alignment of CDR3 sequences to IMGT reference sequences was used to assign V, D and J gene segments. For a sequence to be retained, at least a six-nucleotide match to both a V gene segment and a J gene segment was required. Rearrangements were called productive when the CDR3 lacked stop codons and stayed in frame with V and J; all others were non-productive. Following IMGT convention, CDR3 was defined as the stretch from the second conserved V-encoded cysteine to the conserved J-encoded phenylalanine. The earlier analysis of about 570 of the donors excluded any sequence lacking an unambiguous match to a single V gene segment. In an earlier analysis of 587 of the donors, V segments were called functional above 56.7% productive rearrangements and were called segregating when the between-donor standard deviation exceeded 5%. A statistical classification framework was developed to diagnose cytomegalovirus status using the catalog of TCR beta chain sequences. In a later analysis, TCR nucleotide sequences were compared against IMGT/GENE-DB human TR gene sequences so that V and J genes could be assigned. Using the TCRdist pipeline, a later analysis assigned CDR3 sequences along with most-parsimonious VDJ recombination scenarios. A later analysis defined each TCR beta chain by its CDR3 amino acid sequence plus V-gene family, and excluded reads lacking a unique V-gene family. As a way to deal with suspected cross-contamination and a sequencing artifact, a later analysis dropped 640 or so nucleotide sequences that were highly shared and had low generation probability. For each public chain, a later analysis derived a clonal expansion index from normalized ranks of inferred template counts within each repertoire. In a later analysis, generation probabilities were computed with a VDJ recombination model fitted to out-of-frame rearrangements, and the resulting probabilities were checked against IGoR. A later analysis scored TCR-TCR, TCR-HLA and TCR-CMV co-occurrence with hypergeometric tests, applying a repertoire-size bias correction to TCR pairs. A later analysis estimated false discovery rates by permuting HLA or CMV assignments 20 times. A later analysis grouped co-occurring TCRs with DBSCAN, adding TCRdist sequence similarity when clustering within HLA-allele-positive subsets. Co-occurrence clustering excluded repertoires with fewer than 30,000 or more than 120,000 public chains, plus five with anomalous nucleotide sharing. TCRdb retrieved this table from immuneACCESS and kept in-frame rearrangements only. Not all clones are present; in checked studies, unresolved V genes account for under half, and no reason is known for the remainder. The DNA was the basis for D and trimming; V, J and clone size are from that table. The sample table contains roughly 72,000 clones; only one count was recorded for almost 80% of them. Under 25% of the sample is held by the ten biggest clonotypes.

CDR1 and CDR2, looked up from the germline V gene, are SGDLS and YYNGEE. The germline ends are 17 bases apart after V is trimmed by 4 bases and J by 2 bases. CDR3 length: 16 amino acids, cysteine to phenylalanine. Only the CDR3 DNA is retained, 48 bases long and in frame from the first base. Summary of the overall study and its limitations: When HLA alleles, especially DR and DQ, strongly co-occurred, attributing TCR associations to individual alleles was difficult. Compared with the roughly 720-donor mean, donors in an Asian-associated ancestry cluster had fewer N-insertions in productive TCRs, according to a later genetic analysis. The study gave a list of more than 150 TCR beta chains associated with cytomegalovirus. Because counts were too low, some 16 rarely observed V segments, including chromosome 9 orphons, were excluded from the earlier analysis of 587 of the donors. A cluster of highly shared sequence variants was judged likely to be a technical artifact of the sequencing pipeline. An association between a missense DCLRE1C variant and V-gene and J-gene trimming of TCR beta chains was found in a later genetic analysis and replicated in an independent cohort. Because some donors lacked HLA typing at each locus, the association tests relied only on the typed subset. Immune exposure information for the cohort was limited to CMV serostatus. Specific HLA alleles were associated with roughly 17,000 TCR beta sequences at a false discovery rate of 0.05 in a later analysis. In an earlier analysis of 587 of the donors, most TCR beta V segments appeared in productive rearrangements about 87% or about 30% of the time, broadly matching IMGT annotations. A later analysis reported that several top co-occurrence clusters appeared linked to parvovirus B19, influenza, CMV and Epstein-Barr virus. Linkage disequilibrium might explain the correlated functional status among segregating V segments, but an unknown experimental factor could not be excluded. Because the 87-base-pair reads could not distinguish some IMGT-functional V segments, including TRBV6-2 and TRBV6-3, those segments were excluded. Compared with equally common non-associated chains, HLA-associated TCR beta chains in a later analysis were more clonally expanded and had lower generation probabilities. Across donors, most TCR sequences were observed very rarely, whereas some public TCRs were present in many individuals. In this cohort, only TCR beta chains were sequenced, and detectable features were limited by the absence of alpha or paired-chain data. The presence/absence analyses assumed that sequencing depth was roughly uniform across donors, and that assumption may not be true. A later analysis found that TCR association rates varied across HLA loci, with DRB1 alleles showing the most associated TCRs and HLA-C alleles the fewest. A further reported finding was that TCR beta sequences accurately predicted the HLA-A and HLA-B alleles for most subjects in the first cohort. In vitro tests confirmed that a few of the cytomegalovirus-associated TCR beta chains recognize cytomegalovirus antigens. According to the authors, the approach could potentially be generalized to other disease states and immunological phenotypes. Most CMV-associated TCR beta chains appeared to be HLA-restricted in a later analysis, and the HLA associations seemed to be driven largely by CMV exposure. The classifier was reported to diagnose cytomegalovirus status with high specificity and sensitivity in both the original cohort and the validation cohort.

The chain couples TRBV9 to TRBJ2-3; a tentative D match to TRBD1 spans 6 bases. Sequenced sample: PBMCs. The receptor's source is a woman between 40 and 50 years old in good health and CMV-seropositive. The nucleotide sequence reads TGTGCCAGCAGCTCTATAGGACAGCTGCTCACAGATACGCAGTATTTT. This is translated as CASSSIGQLLTDTQYF.